The table lists the clone carrying this T cell receptor beta chain with a few counts. Combining a sample-barcoded 5' primer with a J-beta primer mix, a second PCR ran for about 7 to 11 cycles. Each CDR3 protein gets one entry after TCRdb re-called the 5' RACE reads with MiXCR. The table records about 1.4 million distinct CDR3 sequences, around 55% of them present only once. The germline V gene has CDR1 MNHEY and CDR2 SMNVEV (reference sequence). This CDR3 contains 13 residues. V was cut by 1 base and J by 6 bases, with 7 bases left in between. The sample originates from a study of blood T cells in healthy people across ages.

The sequenced material came from blood. The receptor was derived from a man between 18 and 35 years old in good health. V usage is TRBV27 and J usage is TRBJ1-5, with a possible D match to TRBD1 (5 bases). CDR3: CASSLLGAQPQHF. In DNA form, the CDR3 reads TGTGCCAGCAGTTTATTAGGGGCTCAGCCCCAGCATTTT.